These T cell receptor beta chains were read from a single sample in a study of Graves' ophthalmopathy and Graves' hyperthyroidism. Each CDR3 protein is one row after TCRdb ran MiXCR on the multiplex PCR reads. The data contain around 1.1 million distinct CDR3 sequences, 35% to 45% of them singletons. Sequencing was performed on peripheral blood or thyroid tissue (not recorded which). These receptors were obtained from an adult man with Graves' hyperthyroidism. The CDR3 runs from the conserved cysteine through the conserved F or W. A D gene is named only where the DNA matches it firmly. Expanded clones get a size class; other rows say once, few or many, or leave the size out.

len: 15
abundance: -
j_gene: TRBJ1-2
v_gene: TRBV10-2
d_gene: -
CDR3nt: TGCGACAGCAGCCCCTCACGGACAGCGACCTATGGCTACACCTTC
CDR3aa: CDSSPSRTATYGYTF

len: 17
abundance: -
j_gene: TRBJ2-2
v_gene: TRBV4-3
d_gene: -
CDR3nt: TGCGCCAGCAGCCAATCAAGGACGTCTTGGGACACCGGGGAGCTGTTTTTT
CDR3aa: CASSQSRTSWDTGELFF

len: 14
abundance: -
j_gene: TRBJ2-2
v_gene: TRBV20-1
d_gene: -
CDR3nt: TGCAGTGTCCTCCCCGGGCCGGGGACCGGGGAGCTGTTTTTT
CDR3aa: CSVLPGPGTGELFF

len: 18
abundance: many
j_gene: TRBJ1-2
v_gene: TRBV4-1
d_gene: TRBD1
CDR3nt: TGCGCCAGCAGCCAAGATGGACAGGGGGCAAGGTCTAACTATGGCTACACCTTC
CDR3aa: CASSQDGQGARSNYGYTF

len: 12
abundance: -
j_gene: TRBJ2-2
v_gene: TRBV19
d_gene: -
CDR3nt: TGTGCCAGTAGTGTTAGGGGCGGGGAGCTGTTTTTT
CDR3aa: CASSVRGGELFF

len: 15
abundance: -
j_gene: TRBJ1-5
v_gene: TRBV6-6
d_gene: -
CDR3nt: TGTGCCAGCAGACCCGGGGGGGGCGAAACTCAGCCCCAGCATTTT
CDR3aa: CASRPGGGETQPQHF

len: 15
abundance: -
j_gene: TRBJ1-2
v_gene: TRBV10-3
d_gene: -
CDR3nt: TGTGCCACACAAACCCGGCCAGAAAGTAACTATGGCTACACCTTC
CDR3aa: CATQTRPESNYGYTF

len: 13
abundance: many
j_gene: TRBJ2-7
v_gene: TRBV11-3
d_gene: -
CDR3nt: TGTGCCAGCAGCTCGAGGGCCAACTACGAGCAGTACTTC
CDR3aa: CASSSRANYEQYF

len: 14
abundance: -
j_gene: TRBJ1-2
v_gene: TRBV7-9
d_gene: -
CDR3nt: TGCGCCAGCAGCAAACCGGGGACTAACTATGGCTACACCTTC
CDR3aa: CASSKPGTNYGYTF

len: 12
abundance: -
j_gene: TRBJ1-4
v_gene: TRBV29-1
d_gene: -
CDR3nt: TGCAGCGTTCAACCCGGTAATGAAAAACTGTTTTTT
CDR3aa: CSVQPGNEKLFF

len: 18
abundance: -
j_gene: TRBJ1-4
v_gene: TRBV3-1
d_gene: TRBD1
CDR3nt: TGTGCCAGCAGCATGCCCGGGACAGGGATAATCGCTAATGAAAAACTGTTTTTT
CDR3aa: CASSMPGTGIIANEKLFF

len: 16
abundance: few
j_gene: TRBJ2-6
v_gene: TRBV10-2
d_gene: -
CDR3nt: TGCGCCAGCAGTGCGGATGACTTCGCTGGGGCCAACGTCCTGACTTTC
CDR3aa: CASSADDFAGANVLTF

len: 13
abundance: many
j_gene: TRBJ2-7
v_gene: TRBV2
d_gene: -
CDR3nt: TGTGCCAGCAGTGGTAGGGGAGGACACGAGCAGTACTTC
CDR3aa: CASSGRGGHEQYF

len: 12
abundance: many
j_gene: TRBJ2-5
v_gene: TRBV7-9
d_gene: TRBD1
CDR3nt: TGTGCCAGCAGCACGGACAGGGGAACCCAGTACTTC
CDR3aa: CASSTDRGTQYF

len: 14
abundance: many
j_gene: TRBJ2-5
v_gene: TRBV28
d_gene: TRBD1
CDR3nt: TGTGCCAGCACCTTCCATGACAGGGGACAGACCCAGTACTTC
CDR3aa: CASTFHDRGQTQYF

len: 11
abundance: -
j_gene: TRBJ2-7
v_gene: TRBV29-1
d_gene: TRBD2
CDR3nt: TGCAGCCGGCGGGAGGCTTACGAGCAGTACTTC
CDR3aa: CSRREAYEQYF

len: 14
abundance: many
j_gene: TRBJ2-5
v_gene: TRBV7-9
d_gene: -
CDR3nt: TGTGCCAGCAGCTTAAGGCAGACCAAAGAGACCCAGTACTTC
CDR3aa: CASSLRQTKETQYF